The 14 T cell receptor beta chains in this list originate from one sample, sequenced in a study of cytomegalovirus exposure and HLA in healthy donors. The primer mix had 60 Vbeta and 13 Jbeta primers. TCRdb's table, derived via immunoSEQ multiplex PCR, lists solely in-frame clones and lacks some. The sample consists of under 200,000 clones, roughly 78% of them appearing once. Sequencing was carried out using PBMCs. Receptors originate from a woman aged 40 to 50 in good health and CMV-seronegative.

This chain connects TRBV11-2 to TRBJ2-7; weak D call: TRBD1 (5 bases). CDR3 length: 12 amino acids. CDR1 is SGHAT, CDR2 FQNNGV, per germline. The V gene lost 5 bases and the J gene lost 6 bases, with 11 bases spanning the gap. CDR3 nucleotides: TGTGCCAGCAGCGCCTCCCAGGGCGAGCAGTACTTC. Its protein is CASSASQGEQYF.

CDR3 DNA sequence: TGTGCCAGCGGACAGAGCACGTTTAATGAAAAACTGTTTTTT. This translates into CASGQSTFNEKLFF. V is TRBV28 and J is TRBJ1-4; D possibly corresponds to TRBD1 (6 bases). CDR1 and CDR2 from the germline V gene are MDHEN and SYDVKM. V was shortened by 8 bases and J by 4 bases, with 14 bases between the two germline ends. This CDR3 comprises 14 residues.

This chain links TRBV5-6 with TRBJ2-7; no firm D call. Germline CDR1 and CDR2: SGHDT and YYEEEE. This CDR3 comprises 12 residues. V was pared by 5 bases and J by 4 bases, with 10 bases between. Here the CDR3 DNA reads TGTGCCAGCAGTTCAAACGCGTACGAGCAGTACTTC. Translation: CASSSNAYEQYF. Supplemented by reference TRBV5-6 and TRBJ2-7, the full variable domain reads DAGVTQSPTHLIKTRGQQVTLRCSPKSGHDTVSWYQQALGQGPQFIFQYYEEEERQRGNFPDRFSGHQFPNYSSELNVNALLLGDSALYLCASSSNAYEQYFGPGTRLTVT.

In nucleotides, the CDR3 is TGTGCCAGCAGCTCGCAGGTGGGCAAAGGGGATGGCTACACCTTC. It specifies CASSSQVGKGDGYTF. V and J are TRBV5-6 and TRBJ1-2, with D perhaps matching TRBD1 (5 bases). Per germline, CDR1 SGHDT and CDR2 YYEEEE. CDR3 size: 15 residues. Trimming removed 3 bases from V and 6 bases from J, with 18 bases in between.

V is TRBV9 and J is TRBJ1-1, with TRBD1 matching over 7 bases. The length of the CDR3 is 15 residues. V trimming: 0 bases; J trimming: 6 bases; junction bases outside the gene matches: 8. Germline CDR1 reads SGDLS; CDR2 reads YYNGEE. Here the CDR3 DNA reads TGTGCCAGCAGCGTAGGGACAGGACCCGTCGCTGAAGCTTTCTTT. Its translation: CASSVGTGPVAEAFF.

This chain connects TRBV6-6 to TRBJ1-1; maybe TRBD1 (5 bases). Deletions cut 2 bases from V and 8 bases from J, with 12 bases between. This CDR3 is built from 13 residues. Looked up from germline, CDR1 is MNHNY and CDR2 is SVGAGI (reference sequence). This chain's CDR3 is CASSYIRRGEAFF. The CDR3 coding sequence is TGTGCCAGCAGTTACATCAGGCGGGGGGAAGCTTTCTTT.

This clone was observed once. This CDR3 reads CASSLVAAGGYEQYF. CDR3 sequence (DNA): TGTGCCAGCAGCTTAGTGGCAGCGGGAGGTTACGAGCAGTACTTC. The chain links TRBV7-2 to TRBJ2-7, with TRBD2 matching over 9 bases. V shed 1 base, J shed 4 bases, and the junction held 5 bases outside the gene matches. CDR3 length: 15 residues. Germline V gene sequence: CDR1 SGHTA, CDR2 FQGNSA.

The chain links TRBV5-4 to TRBJ1-3; D remains unclear. Looked up from germline, CDR1 is SGHNT and CDR2 is YYREEE (reference sequence). The CDR3 is made up of 14 amino acids. V was cut by 1 base and J by 2 bases, with 7 bases left in between. The CDR3 nucleotides read TGTGCCAGCAGCTTGAGCGGGGCTGGAAACACCATATATTTT. This translates into CASSLSGAGNTIYF.

Turning to this clone: The same CDR3 is also encoded by other DNA sequences in this sample. This sequence joins TRBV4-1 and TRBJ2-7, with D perhaps matching TRBD1 (6 bases). This CDR3 comprises 14 residues. Germline V gene data show CDR1 as MGHRA and CDR2 as YSYEKL. The V end was cut by 4 bases, the J end by 2 bases, with 12 bases between. The CDR3 protein is CASSPQQGPYEQYF. Here the CDR3 DNA reads TGCGCCAGCAGCCCCCAACAGGGACCCTACGAGCAGTACTTC.

The chain employs TRBV30 and TRBJ1-1; D is ambiguous. Germline CDR1 GTSNPN, CDR2 SVGIG (reference sequence). The CDR3 is 15 amino acids. Deletions cut 0 bases from V and 8 bases from J, with 19 bases between. The CDR3 sequence: CAWSVRTPITNEAFF. The CDR3 bases are TGTGCCTGGAGTGTCAGAACCCCAATTACGAACGAAGCTTTCTTT.

The chain employs TRBV6-5 and TRBJ1-2; 10 nucleotides match TRBD1. The length of the CDR3 is 15 residues. The ends lost 5 bases at V and 10 bases at J; junction bases unmatched: 13. Germline values: CDR1 MNHEY, CDR2 SVGAGI. This chain's CDR3 is CASSSGDRGKDDYTF. The CDR3 nucleotides read TGTGCCAGCAGTAGCGGGGACAGGGGTAAGGATGACTACACCTTC.

V and J are TRBV5-6 and TRBJ2-5; D call uncertain. Germline CDR1 is SGHDT and CDR2 is YYEEEE. The CDR3 loop spans 14 amino acids. V was clipped by 3 bases and J by 1 base, with 10 bases between them. Here the CDR3 DNA reads TGTGCCAGCAGCTACTCATCGGGCCAAGAGACCCAGTACTTC. Translated, it gives CASSYSSGQETQYF.

The chain uses TRBV13 and TRBJ1-1; D is uncertain. V lost 5 bases and J lost 1, with 14 bases in between. Germline-derived CDR1 and CDR2 are PRHDT and FYEKMQ (reference sequence). This CDR3 region has 15 residues. CDR3 nucleotides: TGTGCCAGCAGCCTCAGTGGGGAGGGGAACACTGAAGCTTTCTTT. Translation gives CASSLSGEGNTEAFF.

The V call is TRBV4-3, the J call TRBJ2-7; 7 nucleotides match TRBD2. CDR1 is LGHNA, CDR2 YSLEER, per germline. V lost 3 bases, J lost 3 bases, and 5 bases stayed unmatched. CDR3 length: 14 amino acids. The CDR3 bases are TGCGCCAGCAGCCAGGGTGGGGGGGGCTACGAGCAGTACTTC. Amino acids: CASSQGGGGYEQYF.